The source of this T cell receptor beta chain is a study of cytomegalovirus exposure and HLA in healthy donors. The study, taken as a whole, reports: About 87% or about 30% of the time was how often most TCR beta V segments were productive, according to an earlier analysis.

Germline CDR1 SGHTA, CDR2 FQGTGA. The CDR3 covers 14 residues. Healthy individuals who donated bone marrow served as the donors. Comment on this clone: The antigen remains undetermined.

The PCR employed 60 Vbeta primers together with 13 Jbeta primers. The method was immunoSEQ multiplex PCR; TCRdb's version includes in-frame clones alone and lacks a portion of them. The sample lists 150,000 to 200,000 clones, around 80% occurring once. This receptor was identified in a woman aged 50 to 60 in good health and CMV-seronegative. The sample consisted of PBMCs. This chain links TRBV7-3 with TRBJ2-5; possible D gene TRBD2, 5 bases. Gene TRBJ2-7 matches the end of the DNA better, so the J call may be wrong. Here the CDR3 reads CASSLSGSSYEQYF. The DNA of the CDR3 is TGTGCCAGCAGCTTAAGTGGGAGTTCCTACGAGCAGTACTTC.